This entry lists 13 T cell receptor beta chains sequenced from one sample in a study of blood T cells in healthy people across ages. Sample-barcoded 5' priming and a J-beta primer mix drove a second PCR of about 6 to 11 cycles. TCRdb re-called the 5' RACE reads through MiXCR, storing one row per CDR3 protein. The data show about 580,000 distinct CDR3 sequences, with 47% seen just once and 20% to 25% held by the top ten. Sequencing was carried out using blood. All receptors come from a man at least 80 years old in good health.

This clonotype appeared a few times. The chain recombines TRBV27 with TRBJ2-4; 9 nucleotides align to TRBD2. Germline loops: CDR1 MNHEY, CDR2 SMNVEV (reference sequence). Unmatched junction bases numbered 13, after V lost 5 bases and J lost 8 bases. CDR3 length equals 16 residues. The DNA of the CDR3 is TGTGCCAGCAGTCCTCTCTTTAGCGGGAGATCTGACATTCAGTACTTC. Translation: CASSPLFSGRSDIQYF.

The chain combines TRBV7-3 with TRBJ1-5; a possible D gene is TRBD1 (6 bases). The V gene's germline CDR1 is SGHTA and CDR2 FQGTGA. The CDR3 contains 22 residues. Trimming removed 5 bases at V and 0 bases at J, with 32 bases between. The CDR3 DNA reads TGTGCCAGCAGCCTGTTACTGAAGGACAGAAATCACGCTATTCATAGCAATCAGCCCCAGCATTTT. It specifies CASSLLLKDRNHAIHSNQPQHF.

In its sample, this clonotype was seen many times. The V call is TRBV6-6, the J call TRBJ1-2; D might be TRBD1 (5 bases). Germline CDR1 is MNHNY and CDR2 is SVGAGI (reference sequence). V lost 6 bases, J lost 1 base, and 15 bases lay in between. CDR3 size: 15 residues. For the CDR3, the DNA is TGTGCCAGCAGCCTCCTAAGCGACAGTAACTATGGCTACACCTTC. It codes for CASSLLSDSNYGYTF.

The chain combines TRBV11-2 with TRBJ2-7; no clear D gene. V was clipped by 2 bases and J by 4 bases, with 12 bases between them. This CDR3 is built from 14 residues. Germline loops: CDR1 SGHAT, CDR2 FQNNGV. The CDR3: CASSLQAPDYEQYF. The CDR3 DNA reads as TGTGCCAGCAGCTTACAAGCGCCGGATTACGAGCAGTACTTC.

For this clonotype: Sequence at one end of the junction differs from germline and may be a read error. The J gene is TRBJ1-1, the V gene TRBV6-1; 8 bases are shared with TRBD1. The V gene's germline CDR1 is MNHNS and CDR2 SASEGT. The CDR3 consists of 17 residues. The CDR3 region is CASRTPKGHRGNSEAFF. The CDR3 region has the DNA TGTGCCAGCCGCACTCCTAAGGGGCACAGGGGGAACTCTGAAGCTTTCTTT.

This clonotype came up a few times. J is TRBJ2-4 and V is TRBV7-2; the match to TRBD2 covers 13 bases. Germline CDR1 SGHTA, CDR2 FQGNSA. With V trimmed by 5 bases and J by 15 bases, 10 bases remained unmatched. The length of the CDR3 is 14 residues. The CDR3 loop reads CASSVDPGLAGLYF. In DNA, the CDR3 is TGTGCCAGCAGCGTTGATCCGGGACTAGCGGGGTTGTACTTC.

The V call is TRBV10-3, the J call TRBJ2-3, with 9 bases that match TRBD1. Germline V lookup: CDR1 ENHRY, CDR2 SYGVKD. V gave up 9 bases and J gave up 0 bases; unmatched junction bases: 4. CDR3 length: 14 amino acids. CDR3 in amino acids: CAIQGAPSTDTQYF. DNA for the CDR3: TGTGCCATACAGGGGGCTCCTAGCACAGATACGCAGTATTTT.

The chain recombines TRBV5-1 with TRBJ2-1; D might be TRBD1 (6 bases). V was clipped by 10 bases and J by 8 bases, with 19 bases between them. The CDR3 is 13 residues long. The germline V gene has CDR1 SGHRS and CDR2 YFSETQ. The CDR3 DNA sequence: TGCGCCCGTCTGTACACAGGGCAGCATGAGCAGTTCTTC. Its translation is CARLYTGQHEQFF.

This rearrangement joins TRBV7-2 to TRBJ2-7; D not resolved. Trimming stripped 3 bases from V and 6 bases from J, with 9 bases between. This CDR3 region has 12 residues. The germline V gene has CDR1 SGHTA and CDR2 FQGNSA. The CDR3 here is CASSFFSGEQYF. DNA for the CDR3: TGTGCCAGCAGCTTTTTTTCGGGCGAGCAGTACTTC.

The chain is built from TRBV7-9 and TRBJ2-2; D uncertain. The germline V and J ends were trimmed by 3 bases and 10 bases, with 9 bases remaining between them. CDR3 length equals 12 residues. CDR1 is SEHNR and CDR2 is FQNEAQ in the germline V gene (reference sequence). Here the CDR3 DNA reads TGTGCCAGCAGCTTGACCCTTGTGGAGCTGTTTTTT. Amino acid sequence: CASSLTLVELFF.

This clonotype was counted at least ten times. The V and J genes are TRBV6-5 and TRBJ2-4; 7 bases are a match to TRBD2. The ends lost 4 bases at V and 1 base at J; junction bases unmatched: 7. This CDR3 has 16 amino acids. CDR1 and CDR2 from the germline V gene are MNHEY and SVGAGI. CDR3 bases: TGTGCCAGCAGTTCTAGACTAGCCGTCGCCAAAAACATTCAGTACTTC. Translation: CASSSRLAVAKNIQYF.

V is TRBV14 and J is TRBJ1-5, with D possibly TRBD1 on 6 matching bases. Germline assignment: CDR1 SGHDN and CDR2 FVKESK. V lost 4 bases and J 10 bases, leaving 14 bases between the germline ends. The CDR3 extends over 13 amino acids. The CDR3 DNA sequence: TGTGCCAGCAGCCTGACAGGCGTGGGACCCCAGCATTTT. It is translated as CASSLTGVGPQHF.

The chain joins TRBV6-6 to TRBJ2-7; 10 bases fit TRBD2. The germline gives CDR1 MNHNY, CDR2 SVGAGI (reference sequence). This CDR3 spans 15 amino acids. With V trimmed by 4 bases and J by 0 bases, 3 bases remained unmatched. The CDR3 is CASSLTSGASYEQYF. As DNA, the CDR3 is TGTGCCAGCAGTTTAACTAGCGGGGCCTCCTACGAGCAGTACTTC.